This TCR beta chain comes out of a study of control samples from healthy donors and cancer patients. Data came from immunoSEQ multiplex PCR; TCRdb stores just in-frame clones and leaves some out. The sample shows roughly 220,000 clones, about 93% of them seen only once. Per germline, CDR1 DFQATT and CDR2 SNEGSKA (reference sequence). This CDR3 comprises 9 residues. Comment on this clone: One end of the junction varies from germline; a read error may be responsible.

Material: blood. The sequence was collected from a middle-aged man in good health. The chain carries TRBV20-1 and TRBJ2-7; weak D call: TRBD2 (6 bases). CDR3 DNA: TGCAGTGCTAGCGAAGCCGGGGGATTC. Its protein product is CSASEAGGF.